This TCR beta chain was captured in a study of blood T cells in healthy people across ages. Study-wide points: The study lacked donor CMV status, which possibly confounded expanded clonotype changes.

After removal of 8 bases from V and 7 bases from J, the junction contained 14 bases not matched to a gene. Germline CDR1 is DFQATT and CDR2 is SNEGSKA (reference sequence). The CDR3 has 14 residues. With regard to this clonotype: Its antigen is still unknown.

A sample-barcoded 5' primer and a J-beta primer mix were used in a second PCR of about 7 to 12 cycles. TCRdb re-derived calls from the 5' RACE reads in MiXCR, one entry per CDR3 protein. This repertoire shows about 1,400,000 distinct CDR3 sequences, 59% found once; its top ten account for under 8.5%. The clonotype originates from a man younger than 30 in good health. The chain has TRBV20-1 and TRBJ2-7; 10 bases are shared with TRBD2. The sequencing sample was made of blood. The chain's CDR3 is CSTSGRATYNEQYF. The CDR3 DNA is TGCAGTACCAGCGGGAGGGCCACCTACAATGAGCAGTACTTC.